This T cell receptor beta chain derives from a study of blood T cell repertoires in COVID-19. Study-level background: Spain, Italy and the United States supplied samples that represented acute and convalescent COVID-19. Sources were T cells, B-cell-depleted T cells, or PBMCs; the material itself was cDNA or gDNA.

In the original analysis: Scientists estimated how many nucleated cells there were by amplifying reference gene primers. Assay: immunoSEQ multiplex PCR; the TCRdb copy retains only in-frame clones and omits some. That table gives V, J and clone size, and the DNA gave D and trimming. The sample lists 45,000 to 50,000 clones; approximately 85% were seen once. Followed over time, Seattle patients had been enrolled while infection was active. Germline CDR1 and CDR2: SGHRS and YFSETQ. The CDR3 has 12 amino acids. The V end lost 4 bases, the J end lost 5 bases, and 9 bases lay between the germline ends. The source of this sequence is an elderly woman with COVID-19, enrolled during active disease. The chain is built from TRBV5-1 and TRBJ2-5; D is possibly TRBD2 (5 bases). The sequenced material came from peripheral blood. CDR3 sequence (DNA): TGCGCCAGCAGCCTCCCGGGGGAGACCCAGTACTTC. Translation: CASSLPGETQYF. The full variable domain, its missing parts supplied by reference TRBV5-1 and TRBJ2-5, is KAGVTQTPRYLIKTRGQQVTLSCSPISGHRSVSWYQQTPGQGLQFLFEYFSETQRNKGNFPGRFSGRQFSNSRSEMNVSTLELGDSALYLCASSLPGETQYFGPGTRLLVL.